The rows below give T cell receptor beta chains drawn from one sample of a study of beta chain features in type 1 diabetes. Sequencing used immunoSEQ multiplex PCR; TCRdb keeps in-frame clones, though not all of them. The sample records about 320,000 clones, approximately 15% being singletons. The sample consisted of central memory CD4+ T cells from blood. Receptor source: a man aged 25-45 years in good health. The conserved cysteine and the conserved F or W are not part of the CDR3 here. The size field is filled for only some rows; it gives once, few, many or a size class.

clone_size v_call cdr3_aa
few TRBV2 ASRRDRGVNEQF
NA TRBV7-3 ASSRTGGYGYT
NA TRBV7-9 ASSTGHGYEKLF
few TRBV11-2 ASSLGQEETQY
NA TRBV7-2 ASSSTGSPEKLF
NA TRBV4-2 ASSQGGSGERSETQY
NA TRBV4-2 ASSTTSGRAFDEQF
few TRBV19 ASSIDLNYGYT
NA TRBV6-1 ASSVVGTVQETQY
NA TRBV5-4 ASSSLTSGETQY
NA TRBV6-5 ASRGTGKQETQY
few TRBV7-9 ASSLDDSLVTYTEAF
few TRBV6-5 ASSWDRGKAEAF
few TRBV5-5 ASSLDLNEQF
NA TRBV20-1 SALIYEQY
NA TRBV2 ASSEDDRLNSPLH
NA TRBV4-1 ASSQDLPGAGKNIQY
NA TRBV7-2 ASSVAGRMNTEAF
NA TRBV30 AWNFGRALAGDTQY
NA TRBV19 ASMREGTGAGGTEAF
few TRBV7-6 ASSFDGSYNEQF
few TRBV6-6 ASSYGDSFNSPLH
few TRBV15 ATSSLHEWGRKNYNEQF
NA TRBV5-4 ASSQTDRGETQY
few TRBV6-6 ASSEETQY
few TRBV5-1 ASSFGAGNSPLH
few TRBV7-3 ASSLSGELF
NA TRBV20-1 STYSRDEQY
NA TRBV7-8 ASSFPRDTQETQY
few TRBV2 ASRGQGAQTEAF
few TRBV7-9 ASSLSGGNSSPLH
NA TRBV6-6 ASRASGSSYNEQF
many TRBV28 ASRTTGVYGYT